This TCR beta chain was sequenced during a study of cytomegalovirus exposure and HLA in healthy donors. Background on the study: Out of 180 million or so T cells, an earlier analysis found around 120 million unique TCR beta sequences in total.

Although they were nominally healthy when sampled, donors likely had unrecorded immune exposures. V lost 4 bases to trimming and J lost 5 bases; unmatched junction nucleotides: 16. CDR1 is LGHNA, CDR2 YNFKEQ, per germline. The CDR3 loop spans 17 amino acids. The PCR made use of 60 Vbeta and 13 Jbeta primers. Some clones are missing from TCRdb's copy, which holds only in-frame ones; the method was immunoSEQ multiplex PCR. Seen here are around 170,000 clones, 76% observed once, and the top ten hold 1.5% to 2%. This TCR was recovered from a man aged 18 to 30 in good health and CMV-seronegative. The specimen was PBMCs. This chain joins TRBV4-2 and TRBJ2-7; 8 nucleotides agree with TRBD2. Written as DNA, the CDR3 is TGTGCCAGCAGCCCGGAAGGGAGAGCGGGAGCTAGAGACGAGCAGTACTTC. This sequence encodes CASSPEGRAGARDEQYF.